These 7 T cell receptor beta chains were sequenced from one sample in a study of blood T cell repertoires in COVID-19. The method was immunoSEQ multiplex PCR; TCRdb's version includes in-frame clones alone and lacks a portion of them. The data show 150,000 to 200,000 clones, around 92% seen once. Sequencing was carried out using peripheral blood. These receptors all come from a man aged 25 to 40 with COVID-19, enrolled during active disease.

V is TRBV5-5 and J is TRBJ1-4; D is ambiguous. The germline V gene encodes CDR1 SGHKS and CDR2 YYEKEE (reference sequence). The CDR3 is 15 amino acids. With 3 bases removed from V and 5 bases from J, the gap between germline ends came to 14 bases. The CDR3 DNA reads TGTGCCAGCAGCTATCTCCAGACTCCGAATGAAAAACTGTTTTTT. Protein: CASSYLQTPNEKLFF.

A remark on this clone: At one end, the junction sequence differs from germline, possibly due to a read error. As DNA, the CDR3 is TGTGCCAGCAGATCGTCGGTCTACCATGAGCAGTTCTTC. Protein product: CASRSSVYHEQFF. The chain couples TRBV12-3 or TRBV12-4 to TRBJ2-1; no clear D. This CDR3 has 13 amino acids.

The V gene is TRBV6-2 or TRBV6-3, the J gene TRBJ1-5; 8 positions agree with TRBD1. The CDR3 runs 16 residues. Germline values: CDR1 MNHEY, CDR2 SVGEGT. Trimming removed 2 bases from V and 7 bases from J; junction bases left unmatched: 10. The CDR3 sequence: CASSYDPDRAGQPQHF. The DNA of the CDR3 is TGTGCCAGCAGTTACGATCCGGACAGGGCTGGACAGCCCCAGCATTTT.

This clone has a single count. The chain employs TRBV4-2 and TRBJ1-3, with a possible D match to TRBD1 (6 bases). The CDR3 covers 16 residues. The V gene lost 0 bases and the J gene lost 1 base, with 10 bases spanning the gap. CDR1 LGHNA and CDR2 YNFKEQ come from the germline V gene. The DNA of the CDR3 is TGTGCCAGCAGCCAAGAGGTGGGGGCATCTGGAAACACCATATATTTT. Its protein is CASSQEVGASGNTIYF.

CDR3 DNA: TGCGCCAGCAGCTTGGATTGGCAGGGGGCTGATTCACCCCTCCACTTT. It is translated as CASSLDWQGADSPLHF. The chain is built from TRBV5-1 and TRBJ1-6; 8 nucleotides line up with TRBD1. The CDR3 loop spans 16 amino acids. Per germline, CDR1 SGHRS and CDR2 YFSETQ. With 0 bases clipped from V and 8 bases from J, the junction kept 7 bases outside the gene matches.

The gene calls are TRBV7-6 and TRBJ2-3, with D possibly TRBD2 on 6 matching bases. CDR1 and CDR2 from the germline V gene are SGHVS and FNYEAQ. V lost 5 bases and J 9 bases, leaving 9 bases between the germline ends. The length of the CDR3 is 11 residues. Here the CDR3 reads CASSPGETQYF. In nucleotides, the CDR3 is TGTGCCAGCAGCCCGGGGGAGACGCAGTATTTT.

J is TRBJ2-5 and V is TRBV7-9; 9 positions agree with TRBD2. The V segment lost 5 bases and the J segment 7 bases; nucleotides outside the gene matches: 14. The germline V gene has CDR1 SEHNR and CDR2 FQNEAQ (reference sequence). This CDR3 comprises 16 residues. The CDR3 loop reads CASSPPQREVDRTQYF. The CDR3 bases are TGTGCCAGCAGCCCACCCCAGCGGGAGGTAGATCGGACCCAGTACTTC.